This entry concerns a single T cell receptor (beta chain). What it recognizes is unknown. The source of the sample is a study of T cell responses to AZD1222 COVID-19 vaccine. Germline V CDR1 and CDR2: SEHNR, FQNEAQ (reference sequence). This CDR3 contains 13 residues. The germline V and J ends were trimmed by 1 base and 7 bases, with 8 bases remaining between them. Study results and limitations: Repertoires were obtained solely post-peak T cell response. Close to half of all spike-specific TCRs reportedly target regions of the variants that are unmutated. At 160-218 and 743-854, vaccine-associated CD4 TCRs were dominant, and they spanned spike.

Using immunoSEQ multiplex PCR, the repertoire was profiled, and TCRdb retains in-frame clones only, with some absent. Of some 100,000 clones listed, around nine tenths are singletons. The chain employs TRBV7-9 and TRBJ1-5, with D uncertain. The material sequenced was peripheral blood, taken on day 0 of AZD1222 vaccination. The receptor comes from an adult in good health. In nucleotides, the CDR3 is TGTGCCAGCAGCTTAGAGGACGCGCAGCCCCAGCATTTT. Protein sequence: CASSLEDAQPQHF.